The rows below give T cell receptor beta chains drawn from one sample of a study of shared clonotypes between healthy human individuals. Method: immunoSEQ multiplex PCR; TCRdb's copy keeps in-frame clones and lacks some. The sample lists just over 2,000,000 clones, about 95% occurring once. The sequencing sample was made of naive CD8+ T cells sorted from blood. Receptors were obtained from a man between 18 and 35 years old in good health. CDR3s include the opening cysteine and the closing phenylalanine or tryptophan. Clone size is given for some rows only: seen once, a few or many times, or a class if the clone is expanded.

J gene | V gene | clone size | CDR3 protein
TRBJ1-5 | TRBV4-1 | . | CASSQDPGLGSNQPQHF
TRBJ2-3 | TRBV6-1 | . | CASSESHYTSTDTQYF
TRBJ2-7 | TRBV5-6 | once | CASSFRTGSDEQYF
TRBJ2-7 | TRBV6-5 | . | CASSNPRQGRLEQYF
TRBJ2-5 | TRBV11-2 | . | CASSLMTRGETQYF
TRBJ2-7 | TRBV4-1 | . | CASSHAGTGGEQYF
TRBJ1-2 | TRBV28 | . | CASSLGVPGGYGYTF
TRBJ2-7 | TRBV4-3 | . | CASSQDLGSYEQYF
TRBJ2-1 | TRBV29-1 | . | CSAWTSEYNEQFF
TRBJ2-7 | TRBV5-1 | . | CASSLEGLAREQYF
TRBJ2-7 | TRBV4-1 | . | CASSRTSGRAYEQYF
TRBJ2-5 | TRBV10-2 | . | CASSDGGLAGQETQYF
TRBJ2-7 | TRBV7-8 | . | CASSLPARGQAYEQYF
TRBJ2-7 | TRBV7-9 | . | CASSLIAGDDEQYF
TRBJ1-1 | TRBV5-4 | . | CASSISGAPWTEAFF
TRBJ2-2 | TRBV11-3 | . | CASSYTGFGELFF
TRBJ2-3 | TRBV10-3 | . | CAISEPGESTDTQYF
TRBJ1-4 | TRBV7-9 | . | CASSLLGQPNEKLFF
TRBJ2-5 | TRBV13 | . | CASSLSGLQETQYF
TRBJ1-1 | TRBV5-1 | . | CASSLTGTMNTEAFF
TRBJ2-7 | TRBV6-7 | . | CASSYSGGTGQTGGGYEQYF
TRBJ2-1 | TRBV9 | . | CASSEGGFDEQFF
TRBJ2-7 | TRBV6-6 | . | CASSPTQSSYEQYF
TRBJ2-7 | TRBV30 | . | CAWRGVAPGLYF
TRBJ2-7 | TRBV27 | . | CASGEGSSYEQYF
TRBJ2-7 | TRBV6-6 | once | CASSYQYSYEQYF
TRBJ2-6 | TRBV4-1 | . | CASSQDHRIAAGANVLTF
TRBJ2-1 | TRBV27 | . | CASTPSTGEVTYYLLF
TRBJ1-6 | TRBV11-2 | . | CASSIRTDYNSPLHF
TRBJ2-1 | TRBV7-8 | . | CASSPPRLAGDNEQFF
TRBJ1-5 | TRBV5-6 | . | CASSLDRYSNQPQHF
TRBJ2-1 | TRBV10-1 | . | CASSEFRTGTGNEQFF
TRBJ2-5 | TRBV2 | . | CASSVAGYQETQYF
TRBJ2-1 | TRBV5-1 | . | CASSNWRWTSGSDEQFF
TRBJ2-1 | TRBV28 | . | CASTPSGGGPSYNEQFF
TRBJ2-1 | TRBV5-6 | . | CASSTPRSSYNEQFF
TRBJ2-2 | TRBV4-1 | . | CASSQETAGELFF
TRBJ2-3 | TRBV9 | . | CASSVGSGRADTQYF
TRBJ2-7 | TRBV19 | . | CASSIPDSYEQYF
TRBJ2-1 | TRBV5-1 | . | CASSLAPSGGLTYNEQFF
TRBJ2-7 | TRBV30 | . | CAWSTGTGSHEQYF
TRBJ1-1 | TRBV27 | . | CASSFFGDPSTEAFF
. | TRBV11-2 | . | CASSLYEQYF
TRBJ2-3 | TRBV28 | . | CASSPGLAGALTDTQYF
TRBJ2-7 | TRBV14 | . | CASSQMTGAVYEQYF
TRBJ2-7 | TRBV9 | . | CASSVEDFTWDEQYF
TRBJ2-5 | TRBV15 | once | CATRPAEQEGETQYF
TRBJ2-7 | TRBV27 | . | CASGTGGPSYEQYF
TRBJ2-1 | TRBV5-1 | . | CASSLEFFVVAGSYNEQFF
TRBJ2-7 | TRBV7-2 | . | CASSLGRYYEQYF
TRBJ2-5 | TRBV7-6 | once | CASSLVAGSGETQYF